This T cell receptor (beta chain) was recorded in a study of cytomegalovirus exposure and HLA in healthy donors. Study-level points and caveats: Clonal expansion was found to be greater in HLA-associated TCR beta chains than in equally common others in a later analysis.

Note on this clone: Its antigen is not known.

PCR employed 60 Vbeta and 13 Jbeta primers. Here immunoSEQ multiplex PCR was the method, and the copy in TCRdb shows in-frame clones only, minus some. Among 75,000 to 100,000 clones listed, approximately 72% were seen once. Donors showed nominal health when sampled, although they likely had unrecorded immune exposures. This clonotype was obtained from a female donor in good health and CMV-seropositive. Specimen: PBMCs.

CDR3 bases: TGTGCCAGCAGCTTAGACCCAGGGGCCGCCTACGAGCAGTACTTC. Its translation: CASSLDPGAAYEQYF. The rearrangement uses TRBV11-2 and TRBJ2-7, with a possible D match to TRBD1 (6 bases). Trimming took off 0 bases at V and 2 bases at J, with 11 bases between the two ends. The CDR3 covers 15 residues. Germline CDR1 reads SGHAT; CDR2 reads FQNNGV.